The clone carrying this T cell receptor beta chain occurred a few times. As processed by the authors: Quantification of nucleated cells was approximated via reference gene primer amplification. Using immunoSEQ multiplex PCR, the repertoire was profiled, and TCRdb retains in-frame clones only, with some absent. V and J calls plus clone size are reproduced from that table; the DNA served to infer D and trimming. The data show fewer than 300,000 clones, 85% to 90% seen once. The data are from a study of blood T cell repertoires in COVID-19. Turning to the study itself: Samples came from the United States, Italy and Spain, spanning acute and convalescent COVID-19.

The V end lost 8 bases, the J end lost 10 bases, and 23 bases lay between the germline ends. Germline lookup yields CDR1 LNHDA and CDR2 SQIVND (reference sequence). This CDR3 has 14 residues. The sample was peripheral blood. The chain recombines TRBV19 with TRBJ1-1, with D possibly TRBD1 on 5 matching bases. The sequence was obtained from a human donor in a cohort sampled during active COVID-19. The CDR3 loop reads CASRSRAFGLVAFF. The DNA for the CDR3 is TGTGCCAGTCGCAGCAGGGCTTTTGGGTTGGTAGCTTTCTTT.